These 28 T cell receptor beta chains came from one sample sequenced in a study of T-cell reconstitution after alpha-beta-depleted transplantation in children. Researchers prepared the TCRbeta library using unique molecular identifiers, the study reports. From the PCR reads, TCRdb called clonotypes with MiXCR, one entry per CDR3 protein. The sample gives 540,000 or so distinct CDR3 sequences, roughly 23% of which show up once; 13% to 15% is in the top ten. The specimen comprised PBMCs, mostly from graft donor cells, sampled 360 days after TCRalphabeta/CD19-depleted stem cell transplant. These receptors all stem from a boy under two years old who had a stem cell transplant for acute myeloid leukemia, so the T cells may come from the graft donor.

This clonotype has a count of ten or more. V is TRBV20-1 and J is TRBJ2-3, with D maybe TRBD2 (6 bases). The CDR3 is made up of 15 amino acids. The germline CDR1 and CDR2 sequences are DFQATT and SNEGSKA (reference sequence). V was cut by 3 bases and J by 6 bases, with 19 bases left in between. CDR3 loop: CSARISGRTRDTQYF. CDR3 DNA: TGCAGTGCTAGGATTAGCGGAAGGACAAGGGATACGCAGTATTTT.

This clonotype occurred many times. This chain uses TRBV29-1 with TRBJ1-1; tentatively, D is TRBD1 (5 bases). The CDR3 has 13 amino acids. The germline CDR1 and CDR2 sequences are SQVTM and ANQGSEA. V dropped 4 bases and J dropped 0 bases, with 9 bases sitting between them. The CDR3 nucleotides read TGCAGCGTTGTAGAGGGGATGAACACTGAAGCTTTCTTT. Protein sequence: CSVVEGMNTEAFF.

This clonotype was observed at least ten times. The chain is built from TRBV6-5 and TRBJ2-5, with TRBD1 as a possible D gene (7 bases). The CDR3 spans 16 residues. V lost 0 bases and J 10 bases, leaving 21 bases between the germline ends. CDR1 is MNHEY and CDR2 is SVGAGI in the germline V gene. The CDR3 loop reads CASSYSQGGPSTHQYF. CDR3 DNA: TGTGCCAGCAGTTACTCGCAGGGGGGCCCTTCGACGCACCAGTACTTC.

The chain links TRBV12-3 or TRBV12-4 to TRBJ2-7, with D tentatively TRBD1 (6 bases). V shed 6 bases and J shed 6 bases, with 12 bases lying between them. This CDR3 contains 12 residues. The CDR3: CASSNRVGEQYV. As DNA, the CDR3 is TGTGCCAGCAGCAACAGGGTTGGCGAGCAGTACGTC.

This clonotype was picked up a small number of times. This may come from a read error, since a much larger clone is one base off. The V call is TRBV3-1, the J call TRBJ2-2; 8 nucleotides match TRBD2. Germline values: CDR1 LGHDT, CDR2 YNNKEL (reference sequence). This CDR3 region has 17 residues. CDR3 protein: CASCQDKRGPSAGELFF. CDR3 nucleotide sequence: TGTGCCAGCTGCCAAGATAAGCGGGGGCCGAGCGCCGGGGAGCTGTTTTTT.

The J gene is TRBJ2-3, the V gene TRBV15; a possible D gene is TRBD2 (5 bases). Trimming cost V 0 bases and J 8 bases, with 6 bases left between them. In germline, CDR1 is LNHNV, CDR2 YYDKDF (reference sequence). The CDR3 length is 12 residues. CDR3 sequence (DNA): TGTGCCACCAGCAGAGATGCGGGTACGCAGTATTTT. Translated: CATSRDAGTQYF.

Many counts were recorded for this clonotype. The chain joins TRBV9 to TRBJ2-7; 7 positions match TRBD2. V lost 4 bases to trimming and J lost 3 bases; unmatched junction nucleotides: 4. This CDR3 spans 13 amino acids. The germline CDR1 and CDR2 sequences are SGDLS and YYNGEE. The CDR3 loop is CASSLREGYEQYF. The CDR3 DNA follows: TGTGCCAGCAGCCTCAGGGAGGGCTACGAGCAGTACTTC.

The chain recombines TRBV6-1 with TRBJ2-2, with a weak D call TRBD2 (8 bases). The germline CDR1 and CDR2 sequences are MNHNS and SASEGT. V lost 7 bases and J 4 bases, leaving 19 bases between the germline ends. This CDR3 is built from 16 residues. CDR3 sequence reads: CASNLREGASTGELFF. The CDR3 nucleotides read TGTGCCAGCAACCTCCGGGAGGGGGCAAGCACCGGGGAGCTGTTTTTT.

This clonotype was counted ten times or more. The CDR3 DNA reads TGTGCCAGCAGAGAGTGGGATTTGGGTGAAGCTTTCTTT. Translation: CASREWDLGEAFF. This chain connects TRBV5-4 to TRBJ1-1; D is unclear. V shed 5 bases and J shed 7 bases, with 15 bases lying between them. Germline CDR1 is SGHNT and CDR2 is YYREEE (reference sequence). This CDR3 spans 13 amino acids.

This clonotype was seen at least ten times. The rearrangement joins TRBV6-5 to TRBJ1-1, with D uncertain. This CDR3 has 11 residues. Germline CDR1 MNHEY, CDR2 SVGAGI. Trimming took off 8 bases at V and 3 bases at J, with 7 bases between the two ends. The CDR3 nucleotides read TGTGCCAGCTCACGGGACACTGAAGCTTTCTTT. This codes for CASSRDTEAFF.

The CDR3 spells CASFSGGPYNEQFF. As DNA, the CDR3 is TGTGCCAGCTTCTCGGGGGGGCCCTACAATGAGCAGTTCTTC. The V call is TRBV2, the J call TRBJ2-1; 8 nucleotides agree with TRBD2. Losses at the gene ends were 8 bases for V and 2 bases for J; bases not matched to a gene: 5. The CDR3 consists of 14 residues. Germline assignment: CDR1 SNHLY and CDR2 FYNNEI.

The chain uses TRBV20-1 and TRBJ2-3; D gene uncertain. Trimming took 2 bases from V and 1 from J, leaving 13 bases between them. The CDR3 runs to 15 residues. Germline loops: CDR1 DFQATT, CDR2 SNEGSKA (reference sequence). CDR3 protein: CSARTDTRGTDTQYF. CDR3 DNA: TGCAGTGCTAGAACTGACACCCGGGGCACAGATACGCAGTATTTT.

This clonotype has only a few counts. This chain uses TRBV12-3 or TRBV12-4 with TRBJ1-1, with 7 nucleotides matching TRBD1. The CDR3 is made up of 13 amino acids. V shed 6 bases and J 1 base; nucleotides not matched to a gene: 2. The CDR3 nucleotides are TGTGCCAGCAGGGAGGGGGCGAACACTGAAGCTTTCTTT. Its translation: CASREGANTEAFF.

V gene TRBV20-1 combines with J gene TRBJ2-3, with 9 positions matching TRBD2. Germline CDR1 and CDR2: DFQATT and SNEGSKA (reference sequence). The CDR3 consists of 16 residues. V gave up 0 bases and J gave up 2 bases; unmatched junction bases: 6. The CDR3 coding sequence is TGCAGTGCTAGAGATAGCGGGAGCGACCCCACAGATACGCAGTATTTT. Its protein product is CSARDSGSDPTDTQYF.

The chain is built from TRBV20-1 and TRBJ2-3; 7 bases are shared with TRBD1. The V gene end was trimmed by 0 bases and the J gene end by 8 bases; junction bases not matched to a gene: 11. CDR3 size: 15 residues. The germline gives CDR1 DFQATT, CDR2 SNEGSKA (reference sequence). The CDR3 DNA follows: TGCAGTGCTAGAGACAGGGACAGATCTCTGGGTACGCAGTATTTT. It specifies CSARDRDRSLGTQYF.

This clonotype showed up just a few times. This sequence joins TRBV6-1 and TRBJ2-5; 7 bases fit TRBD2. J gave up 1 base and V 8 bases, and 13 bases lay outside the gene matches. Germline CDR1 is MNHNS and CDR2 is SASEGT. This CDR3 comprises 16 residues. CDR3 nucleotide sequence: TGTGCCAGCGCCCCCTCTAGCGGAACTATCCAAGAGACCCAGTACTTC. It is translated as CASAPSSGTIQETQYF.

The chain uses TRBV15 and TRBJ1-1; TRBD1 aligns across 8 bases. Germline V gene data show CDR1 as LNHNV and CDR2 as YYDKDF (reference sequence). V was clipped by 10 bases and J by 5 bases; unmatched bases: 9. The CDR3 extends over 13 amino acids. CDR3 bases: TGTGCCATCCAGGGGGCCGTTAGAACTGAAGCTTTCTTT. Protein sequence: CAIQGAVRTEAFF. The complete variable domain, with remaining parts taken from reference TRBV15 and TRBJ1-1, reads DAMVIQNPRYQVTQFGKPVTLSCSQTLNHNVMYWYQQKSSQAPKLLFHYYDKDFNNEADTPDNFQSRRPNTSFCFLDIRSPGLGDTAMYLCAIQGAVRTEAFFGQGTRLTVV.

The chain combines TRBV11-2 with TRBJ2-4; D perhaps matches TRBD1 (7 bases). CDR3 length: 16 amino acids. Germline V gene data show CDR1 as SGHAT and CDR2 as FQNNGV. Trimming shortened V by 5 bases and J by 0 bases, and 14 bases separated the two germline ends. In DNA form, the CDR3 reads TGTGCCAGCAGCGCAGCAGGGGGGTTAGCCAAAAACATTCAGTACTTC. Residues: CASSAAGGLAKNIQYF.

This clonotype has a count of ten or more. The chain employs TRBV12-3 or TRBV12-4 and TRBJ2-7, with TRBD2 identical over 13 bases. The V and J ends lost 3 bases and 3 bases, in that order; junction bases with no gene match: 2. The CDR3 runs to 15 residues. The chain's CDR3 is CASSFGLAGDYEQYF. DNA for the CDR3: TGTGCCAGCAGTTTCGGACTAGCGGGAGACTACGAGCAGTACTTC.

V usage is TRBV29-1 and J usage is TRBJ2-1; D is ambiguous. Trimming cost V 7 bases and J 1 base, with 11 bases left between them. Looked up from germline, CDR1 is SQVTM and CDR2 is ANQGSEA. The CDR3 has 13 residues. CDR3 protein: CSALWGSYNEQFF. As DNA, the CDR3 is TGCAGCGCCCTATGGGGTTCCTACAATGAGCAGTTCTTC.

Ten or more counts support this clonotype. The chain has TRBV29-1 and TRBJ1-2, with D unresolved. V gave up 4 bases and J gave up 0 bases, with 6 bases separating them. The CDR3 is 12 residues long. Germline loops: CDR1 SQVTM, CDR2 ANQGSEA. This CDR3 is CSVVSANYGYTF. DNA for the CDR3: TGCAGCGTTGTCAGCGCTAACTATGGCTACACCTTC. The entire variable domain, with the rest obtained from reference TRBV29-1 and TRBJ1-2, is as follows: SAVISQKPSRDICQRGTSLTIQCQVDSQVTMMFWYRQQPGQSLTLIATANQGSEATYESGFVIDKFPISRPNLTFSTLTVSNMSPEDSSIYLCSVVSANYGYTFGSGTRLTVV.

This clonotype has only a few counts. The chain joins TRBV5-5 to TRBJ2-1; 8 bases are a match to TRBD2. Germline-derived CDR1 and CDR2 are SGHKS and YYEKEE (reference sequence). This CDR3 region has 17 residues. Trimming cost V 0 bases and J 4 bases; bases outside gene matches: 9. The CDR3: CASSLAVRGALYNEQFF. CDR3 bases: TGTGCCAGCAGCTTGGCAGTGCGGGGGGCTCTTTACAATGAGCAGTTCTTC.

CDR3 region: CASRQGRSGHTEAFF. CDR3 DNA: TGTGCCAGCAGACAGGGGAGGTCGGGACACACTGAAGCTTTCTTT. The chain joins TRBV6-1 to TRBJ1-1; 7 nucleotides align to TRBD1. This CDR3 contains 15 residues. J was trimmed by 3 bases and V by 6 bases; bases with no gene match: 10. Germline-derived CDR1 and CDR2 are MNHNS and SASEGT.

CDR3 sequence: CASSFTGLTYEQYF. CDR3 nucleotide sequence: TGTGCCAGCAGTTTTACTGGGCTAACCTACGAGCAGTACTTC. The J gene is TRBJ2-7, the V gene TRBV12-3 or TRBV12-4; D unclear. Trimming took 3 bases from V and 2 from J, leaving 11 bases between them. The CDR3 totals 14 residues.

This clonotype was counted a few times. CDR3 protein: CASSPRGERRFF. CDR3 sequence (DNA): TGTGCCAGCAGTCCCCGGGGCGAGCGGCGGTTCTTC. V is TRBV12-3 or TRBV12-4 and J is TRBJ2-1; D tentatively fits TRBD1 or TRBD2 (5 bases each). Trimming took off 5 bases at V and 15 bases at J, with 17 bases between the two ends. The CDR3 has 12 amino acids.

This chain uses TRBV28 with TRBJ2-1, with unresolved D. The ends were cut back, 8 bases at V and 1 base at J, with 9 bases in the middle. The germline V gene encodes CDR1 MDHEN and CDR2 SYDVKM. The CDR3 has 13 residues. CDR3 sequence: CASLGWSYNEQFF. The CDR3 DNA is TGTGCCAGCTTGGGGTGGTCCTACAATGAGCAGTTCTTC.

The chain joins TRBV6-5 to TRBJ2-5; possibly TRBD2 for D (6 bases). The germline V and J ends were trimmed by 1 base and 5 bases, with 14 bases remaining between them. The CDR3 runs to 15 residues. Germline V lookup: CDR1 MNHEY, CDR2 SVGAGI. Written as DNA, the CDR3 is TGTGCCAGCAGTTACTATGCGGGACGGAGGGAGACCCAGTACTTC. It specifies CASSYYAGRRETQYF.

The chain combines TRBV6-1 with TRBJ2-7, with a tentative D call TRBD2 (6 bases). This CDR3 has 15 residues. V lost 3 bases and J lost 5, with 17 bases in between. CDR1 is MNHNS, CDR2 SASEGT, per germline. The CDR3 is CASSELSGELNEQYF. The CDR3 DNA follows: TGTGCCAGCAGTGAGCTGTCGGGAGAACTCAACGAGCAGTACTTC.